Below, 32 T cell receptor beta chains from the same sample are listed, as sequenced in a study of blood T cell repertoires in COVID-19. Clones were sequenced by immunoSEQ multiplex PCR, and TCRdb holds only the in-frame ones, with some missing. The sample holds around 140,000 clones, about 89% seen once. Source material: peripheral blood. The receptors were sampled from a middle-aged man with active or convalescent COVID-19.

V usage is TRBV6-5 and J usage is TRBJ2-7; TRBD1 aligns across 9 bases. From germline, CDR1 is MNHEY and CDR2 SVGAGI. The trim removed 6 bases at V and 3 bases at J, leaving 9 bases unmatched. This CDR3 contains 15 residues. This CDR3 reads CASRRDGTGRYEQYF. The CDR3 DNA reads TGTGCCAGCAGGAGGGACGGGACAGGGCGCTACGAGCAGTACTTC.

This chain connects TRBV6-2 or TRBV6-3 to TRBJ2-1, with 10 bases that match TRBD2. J gave up 5 bases and V 0 bases, and 16 bases lay outside the gene matches. The CDR3 is 20 amino acids. CDR1 and CDR2 (germline): MNHEY, SVGEGT. CDR3 DNA sequence: TGTGCCAGCAGTTACTCCCATATACCCACAGCGGGAGGGGCAAACAATGAGCAGTTCTTC. Translated, it gives CASSYSHIPTAGGANNEQFF.

This chain joins TRBV5-5 and TRBJ1-5, with 12 bases aligning to TRBD1. In germline, CDR1 is SGHKS, CDR2 YYEKEE (reference sequence). J gave up 7 bases and V 2 bases, and 10 bases lay outside the gene matches. The CDR3 covers 17 residues. CDR3 protein: CASSFMPGQGANQPQHF. For the CDR3, the DNA is TGTGCCAGCAGCTTCATGCCGGGACAGGGGGCAAACCAGCCCCAGCATTTT.

The chain is built from TRBV19 and TRBJ2-1; 12 nucleotides agree with TRBD2. Germline V gives CDR1 LNHDA, CDR2 SQIVND (reference sequence). This CDR3 is built from 17 residues. With V trimmed by 5 bases and J by 1 base, 6 bases remained unmatched. CDR3 residues: CASSSASGRGSYNEQFF. The CDR3 coding sequence is TGTGCCAGTAGTTCGGCTAGCGGGAGGGGGTCCTACAATGAGCAGTTCTTC.

This clone came up once. The chain recombines TRBV5-1 with TRBJ2-7; 8 bases match TRBD2. The V segment lost 0 bases and the J segment 2 bases; nucleotides outside the gene matches: 10. This CDR3 is 17 amino acids long. Germline lookup yields CDR1 SGHRS and CDR2 YFSETQ. The CDR3 here is CASSLASVAGIPYEQYF. CDR3 in DNA: TGCGCCAGCAGCTTGGCCTCGGTAGCGGGAATTCCCTACGAGCAGTACTTC.

The rearrangement joins TRBV6-2 or TRBV6-3 to TRBJ2-1, with D maybe TRBD2 (6 bases). With 2 bases removed from V and 3 bases from J, the gap between germline ends came to 17 bases. The CDR3 is 17 amino acids. Germline loops: CDR1 MNHEY, CDR2 SVGEGT. The CDR3 loop is CASSYGLARANYNEQFF. CDR3 nucleotides: TGTGCCAGCAGTTACGGGCTAGCGCGAGCCAACTACAATGAGCAGTTCTTC.

This clone was detected only a few times. This rearrangement joins TRBV7-2 to TRBJ2-3; TRBD2 aligns across 9 bases. The CDR3 has 19 residues. Germline CDR1 SGHTA, CDR2 FQGNSA. Trimming cost V 1 base and J 4 bases; bases outside gene matches: 15. The CDR3 nucleotides are TGTGCCAGCAGCTTAGGGCGCGGGGGGGCCTTTAGTCGCGCAGATACGCAGTATTTT. Residues: CASSLGRGGAFSRADTQYF.

The V call is TRBV5-1, the J call TRBJ1-1; D uncertain. Trimming stripped 0 bases from V and 4 bases from J, with 7 bases between. The germline CDR1 and CDR2 sequences are SGHRS and YFSETQ. The CDR3 loop spans 13 amino acids. This CDR3 reads CASSLEGVTEAFF. The CDR3 nucleotides read TGCGCCAGCAGCTTGGAAGGAGTCACTGAAGCTTTCTTT.

This CDR3 is CATSRVVGGTEAFF. DNA of the CDR3: TGTGCCACCAGCAGAGTAGTAGGGGGCACTGAAGCTTTCTTT. The chain employs TRBV15 and TRBJ1-1; perhaps TRBD1 as D (6 bases). Per the germline V gene, CDR1 is LNHNV and CDR2 is YYDKDF (reference sequence). This CDR3 is 14 amino acids long. V lost 1 base and J lost 4, with 10 bases in between.

The rearrangement joins TRBV3-1 (or the pseudogene TRBV3-2) to TRBJ1-3, with 7 bases lining up with TRBD1. Trimming cost V 1 base and J 0 bases; bases outside gene matches: 9. The CDR3 has 18 amino acids. Germline CDR1 LGHDT, CDR2 YNNKEL (reference sequence). The CDR3 spells CASSQGSGGLLSGNTIYF. The CDR3 coding sequence is TGTGCCAGCAGCCAAGGGTCAGGGGGTCTCCTCTCTGGAAACACCATATATTTT.

The V call is TRBV7-2, the J call TRBJ2-3, with unresolved D. The germline V and J ends were trimmed by 4 bases and 6 bases, with 17 bases remaining between them. CDR3 length: 15 residues. In germline, CDR1 is SGHTA, CDR2 FQGNSA. CDR3 amino acids: CASSSTLLTLDTQYF. The CDR3 DNA reads as TGTGCCAGCAGCTCCACCCTACTAACCCTGGATACGCAGTATTTT.

The J gene is TRBJ2-4, the V gene TRBV21-1; the table assigns TRBD1, which was not confirmed against the DNA. TRBV21-1 is listed as a pseudogene. This CDR3 contains 16 residues. This CDR3 reads CASSKGTRRAKNIQYF. CDR3 nucleotides: TGTGCCAGCAGCAAAGGGACACGACGAGCCAAAAACATTCAGTACTTC.

This clone has only a few counts. The chain carries TRBV15 and TRBJ2-7, with TRBD2 identical over 11 bases. CDR3 length: 16 residues. Germline CDR1 reads LNHNV; CDR2 reads YYDKDF (reference sequence). Trimming removed 4 bases from V and 3 bases from J; junction bases left unmatched: 8. Here the CDR3 DNA reads TGTGCCACCAGCACAAACTTAGCGGGAGGGGGCTACGAGCAGTACTTC. Translated, it gives CATSTNLAGGGYEQYF.

For the CDR3, the DNA is TGCAGCGTTGCCCGGACAGGGGGCACAGATACGCAGTATTTT. It codes for CSVARTGGTDTQYF. The rearrangement joins TRBV29-1 to TRBJ2-3; 9 positions match TRBD1. The CDR3 has 14 residues. CDR1 SQVTM and CDR2 ANQGSEA come from the germline V gene. J was trimmed by 1 base and V by 4 bases; bases with no gene match: 3.

This chain links TRBV12-5 with TRBJ1-1; 9 nucleotides agree with TRBD1. J gave up 4 bases and V 2 bases, and 5 bases lay outside the gene matches. The CDR3 runs to 15 residues. The germline CDR1 and CDR2 sequences are LGHNT and FRNRAP. The CDR3 region is CASGLSQGATTEAFF. The CDR3 DNA is TGTGCTAGTGGTTTGTCACAGGGGGCGACCACTGAAGCTTTCTTT.

V gene TRBV4-1 combines with J gene TRBJ1-1; TRBD1 agrees at 7 bases. V lost 1 base to trimming and J lost 1 base; unmatched junction nucleotides: 18. The CDR3 loop spans 20 amino acids. Germline assignment: CDR1 MGHRA and CDR2 YSYEKL. The chain's CDR3 is CASSQVFGIRQDRRNTEAFF. The CDR3 bases are TGCGCCAGCAGCCAAGTCTTTGGAATACGCCAGGACAGGAGGAACACTGAAGCTTTCTTT.

The chain combines TRBV21-1 with TRBJ2-5; TRBD2 was called by the table and not checked on the DNA. TRBV21-1 is marked as a pseudogene. The length of the CDR3 is 16 residues. The CDR3 bases are TGTGCCAGCAGCAAAGCGCCTCCGCTAGTGAGAGAGACCCAGTACTTC. As protein: CASSKAPPLVRETQYF.

The chain combines TRBV18 with TRBJ1-4, with D hard to call. The CDR3 length is 16 residues. The V gene lost 2 bases and the J gene lost 2 bases, with 12 bases spanning the gap. Germline V CDR1 and CDR2: KGHSH, LQKENI. In DNA form, the CDR3 reads TGTGCCAGCTCACCATACCTGGGAGAGACTAATGAAAAACTGTTTTTT. The encoded protein is CASSPYLGETNEKLFF.

The rearrangement uses TRBV5-5 and TRBJ1-4, with 8 nucleotides matching TRBD1. V shed 2 bases, J shed 3 bases, and the junction held 3 bases outside the gene matches. The germline V gene has CDR1 SGHKS and CDR2 YYEKEE (reference sequence). The CDR3 consists of 15 residues. This chain's CDR3 is CASSFPGQANEKLFF. CDR3 nucleotide sequence: TGTGCCAGCAGCTTTCCGGGACAGGCTAATGAAAAACTGTTTTTT.

The chain recombines TRBV6-6 with TRBJ2-1; 7 bases agree with TRBD1. The CDR3 is 11 amino acids. Germline CDR1 is MNHNY and CDR2 is SVGAGI (reference sequence). Trimming at V came to 5 bases and at J to 12 bases, leaving 4 bases not matched to a gene. The CDR3 DNA reads TGTGCCAGCAGTAGACAGGGCTCGCAGTTCTTC. It translates to CASSRQGSQFF.

This chain connects TRBV12-5 to TRBJ2-2; 9 nucleotides align to TRBD1. CDR3 length: 17 amino acids. J was trimmed by 4 bases and V by 1 base; bases with no gene match: 7. From germline, CDR1 is LGHNT and CDR2 FRNRAP. The CDR3 reads CASGLGPGQGGTGELFF. The CDR3 region has the DNA TGTGCTAGTGGTTTGGGACCGGGACAGGGTGGCACCGGGGAGCTGTTTTTT.

The chain carries TRBV5-1 and TRBJ2-7; 9 nucleotides align to TRBD2. The V gene end was trimmed by 4 bases and the J gene end by 3 bases; junction bases not matched to a gene: 8. The CDR3 is made up of 15 amino acids. Germline V gene lookup returns CDR1 SGHRS and CDR2 YFSETQ. As DNA, the CDR3 is TGCGCCAGCAGCCCGGGACTAGCTCCCGTCTACGAGCAGTACTTC. This encodes CASSPGLAPVYEQYF.

The rearrangement uses TRBV5-1 and TRBJ2-7; 11 bases fit TRBD2. Trimming took 4 bases from V and 6 from J; bases not matched to a gene: 15. This CDR3 is 17 amino acids long. From germline, CDR1 is SGHRS and CDR2 YFSETQ. The CDR3 loop reads CASSPGNSLAGGLEQYF. The CDR3 DNA is TGCGCCAGCAGCCCCGGCAATAGTCTAGCGGGAGGTCTCGAGCAGTACTTC.

The chain couples TRBV18 to TRBJ2-2; 7 bases line up with TRBD1. CDR3 length: 18 amino acids. Germline loops: CDR1 KGHSH, CDR2 LQKENI. J lost 0 bases, V lost 2 bases, and 9 bases had no gene match. The CDR3 here is CASSPVQLQGANTGELFF. CDR3 sequence (DNA): TGTGCCAGCTCACCAGTACAGCTTCAGGGGGCGAACACCGGGGAGCTGTTTTTT.

The chain carries TRBV4-3 and TRBJ2-1; 9 bases align to TRBD1. The V and J ends lost 4 bases and 5 bases, in that order; junction bases with no gene match: 6. Germline loops: CDR1 LGHNA, CDR2 YSLEER. The CDR3 is 15 residues long. This CDR3 is CASSRDRESHNEQFF. In nucleotides, the CDR3 is TGCGCCAGCAGCCGGGACAGGGAATCCCACAATGAGCAGTTCTTC.

The chain is built from TRBV25-1 and TRBJ2-3, with 8 positions matching TRBD2. CDR1 and CDR2 (germline): MGHDK, SYGVNS. The V and J ends lost 7 bases and 4 bases, in that order; junction bases with no gene match: 10. CDR3 length: 15 residues. DNA of the CDR3: TGTGCCAGCACCTTAGCGGGACCCACGGCAGATACGCAGTATTTT. Translation gives CASTLAGPTADTQYF.

The chain uses TRBV6-6 and TRBJ2-3; D might be TRBD2 (5 bases). CDR3 length: 16 residues. CDR1 and CDR2 from the germline V gene are MNHNY and SVGAGI (reference sequence). Deletions cut 1 base from V and 0 bases from J, with 11 bases between. CDR3 DNA: TGTGCCAGCAGTTACTTGGTGGGGAGAAGCACAGATACGCAGTATTTT. It yields the protein CASSYLVGRSTDTQYF.

The chain is built from TRBV5-1 and TRBJ2-6; 9 bases align to TRBD1. The ends lost 4 bases at V and 0 bases at J; junction bases unmatched: 8. There are 18 residues in the CDR3. The germline gives CDR1 SGHRS, CDR2 YFSETQ. The CDR3 loop is CASSREGQGSSGANVLTF. CDR3 bases: TGCGCCAGCAGCCGAGAGGGACAGGGCAGCTCTGGGGCCAACGTCCTGACTTTC.

The CDR3 sequence is CASSPDSTYNEQFF. The DNA of the CDR3 is TGTGCCAGCAGCCCAGACAGCACCTACAATGAGCAGTTCTTC. This sequence joins TRBV7-9 and TRBJ2-1; tentative D call: TRBD1 (5 bases). The germline CDR1 and CDR2 sequences are SEHNR and FQNEAQ (reference sequence). V dropped 5 bases and J dropped 2 bases, with 10 bases sitting between them. The CDR3 loop spans 14 amino acids. Variable domain in full (rest from reference TRBV7-9 and TRBJ2-1): DTGVSQNPRHKITKRGQNVTFRCDPISEHNRLYWYRQTLGQGPEFLTYFQNEAQLEKSRLLSDRFSAERPKGSFSTLEIQRTEQGDSAMYLCASSPDSTYNEQFFGPGTRLTVL.

This chain links TRBV10-3 with TRBJ2-1; D might be TRBD2 (5 bases). Germline-derived CDR1 and CDR2 are ENHRY and SYGVKD. The V end lost 0 bases, the J end lost 7 bases, and 10 bases lay between the germline ends. The CDR3 runs 14 residues. CDR3 DNA: TGTGCCATCAGTGAGTCTAGCGACGGAAATGAGCAGTTCTTC. Translating gives CAISESSDGNEQFF.

The genes are TRBV19 and TRBJ1-2, with 7 bases lining up with TRBD1. V gave up 11 bases and J gave up 6 bases; unmatched junction bases: 12. The CDR3 is 13 residues long. Germline loops: CDR1 LNHDA, CDR2 SQIVND (reference sequence). CDR3 nucleotide sequence: TGTGCCCGACTGAGGGGGCGCATCGATGGCTACACCTTC. Its protein product is CARLRGRIDGYTF.

The chain employs TRBV4-2 and TRBJ1-5; D remains ambiguous. The V end was cut by 0 bases, the J end by 4 bases, with 13 bases between. This CDR3 has 16 amino acids. Germline V gene data show CDR1 as LGHNA and CDR2 as YNFKEQ. The CDR3 nucleotides read TGTGCCAGCAGCCAAGATGACGGGAGGTCGAATCAGCCCCAGCATTTT. Its translation: CASSQDDGRSNQPQHF.